The present TCR beta chain was sequenced within a study of blood T cell repertoires in COVID-19. The overall study: The analysed material was cDNA or gDNA that came from T cells, B-cell-depleted T cells, or PBMCs.

Libraries were prepared by immunoSEQ multiplex PCR; TCRdb keeps only in-frame clonotypes and omits some of them. The sample includes 170,000 or so clones, roughly four fifths seen only once; the top ten take 7.6%. This clone has a single count. J lost 5 bases, V lost 5 bases, and 1 base had no gene match. CDR3 length: 13 amino acids. Germline CDR1 SEHNR, CDR2 FQNEAQ (reference sequence). The sample taken for sequencing was peripheral blood. The V and J genes are TRBV7-9 and TRBJ2-5, with TRBD1 matching over 11 bases. The TCR comes from a woman in her 70s with COVID-19, enrolled during active disease. As DNA, the CDR3 is TGTGCCAGCAGCCGGGACAGGGGGGAGACCCAGTACTTC. It specifies CASSRDRGETQYF. The whole variable domain, remainder taken from reference TRBV7-9 and TRBJ2-5, is DTGVSQNPRHKITKRGQNVTFRCDPISEHNRLYWYRQTLGQGPEFLTYFQNEAQLEKSRLLSDRFSAERPKGSFSTLEIQRTEQGDSAMYLCASSRDRGETQYFGPGTRLLVL.